The 3 T cell receptor beta chains in this list originate from one sample, sequenced in a study of T cells in pancreatic ductal adenocarcinoma. Surgery without prior neoadjuvant therapy was the treatment of the selected pancreatic ductal adenocarcinoma patients. TCRdb's copy holds only in-frame clones and misses some; the assay was immunoSEQ multiplex PCR. The sample has some 4,600 clones, approximately 62% seen once; the top ten hold about 15%. Material: pancreatic tumor tissue. All receptors come from a human donor with pancreatic ductal adenocarcinoma.

The CDR3 DNA reads as TGCGCCAGCAGCACCGGGGACAGCCTCTATGGCTACACCTTC. Translation gives CASSTGDSLYGYTF. This chain links TRBV5-1 with TRBJ1-2; TRBD1 agrees at 7 bases. V dropped 4 bases and J dropped 4; count of bases not matched to a gene: 7. The CDR3 consists of 14 residues. CDR1 and CDR2 from the germline V gene are SGHRS and YFSETQ.

This clone is labeled as large. The gene calls are TRBV28 and TRBJ1-6; no firm D call. The CDR3 has 14 residues. Per germline, CDR1 MDHEN and CDR2 SYDVKM. V shed 2 bases and J shed 9 bases, with 11 bases lying between them. Here the CDR3 DNA reads TGTGCCAGCAGTTTAACAAGGGTCCGTTCACCCCTCCACTTT. Translation: CASSLTRVRSPLHF.

This clone has a handful of counts. This chain uses TRBV7-9 with TRBJ2-3, with 7 bases fitting TRBD1. CDR1 SEHNR and CDR2 FQNEAQ come from the germline V gene (reference sequence). With 5 bases clipped from V and 4 bases from J, the junction kept 6 bases outside the gene matches. This CDR3 contains 14 residues. This CDR3 reads CASSMTGPADTQYF. The CDR3 region has the DNA TGTGCCAGCAGCATGACAGGGCCCGCAGATACGCAGTATTTT.